This T cell receptor beta chain was retrieved from a study of regulatory T cells in long-lasting Graves disease. There are many counts of this clonotype. Library construction for TCR beta used iRepertoire HTBI primers and Arm-PCR of CDR3 regions. As originally analysed: Across samples, 62 TRBV and about 15 TRBJ segments were found. TCRdb reprocessed the multiplex PCR reads via MiXCR and lists one record per CDR3 protein. TCRdb's processing, not the authors' own work, is the source of the V and J calls. The sample holds 450,000 to 600,000 distinct CDR3 sequences, 15% to 20% seen once. Time point indicated: newly diagnosed GD, antithyroid drugs for less than 3 months. Extracted RNA from PBMCs served as the source of the TCR library. V lost 1 base to trimming and J lost 4 bases; unmatched junction nucleotides: 5. This CDR3 has 15 amino acids. CDR1 MDHEN and CDR2 SYDVKM come from the germline V gene. The sample was also reused in another study, on T cells in Graves' hyperthyroidism and ophthalmopathy. That report adds: Blood samples included most of the expanded thyroid clonotypes exceeding 0.001.

This chain joins TRBV28 and TRBJ2-7, with 9 bases fitting TRBD2. The source of this sequence is a man aged 40-55 years with Graves disease. The sample consisted of peripheral blood mononuclear cells (PBMCs), taken at new diagnosis, from a patient treated with antithyroid drugs. CDR3 sequence (DNA): TGTGCCAGCAGTTTATTCCCTAGCGGGAAGTACGAGCAGTACTTC. It specifies CASSLFPSGKYEQYF. Based on the CDR3 plus reference TRBV28 and TRBJ2-7, the full variable domain is DVKVTQSSRYLVKRTGEKVFLECVQDMDHENMFWYRQDPGLGLRLIYFSYDVKMKEKGDIPEGYSVSREKKERFSLILESASTNQTSMYLCASSLFPSGKYEQYFGPGTRLTVT.